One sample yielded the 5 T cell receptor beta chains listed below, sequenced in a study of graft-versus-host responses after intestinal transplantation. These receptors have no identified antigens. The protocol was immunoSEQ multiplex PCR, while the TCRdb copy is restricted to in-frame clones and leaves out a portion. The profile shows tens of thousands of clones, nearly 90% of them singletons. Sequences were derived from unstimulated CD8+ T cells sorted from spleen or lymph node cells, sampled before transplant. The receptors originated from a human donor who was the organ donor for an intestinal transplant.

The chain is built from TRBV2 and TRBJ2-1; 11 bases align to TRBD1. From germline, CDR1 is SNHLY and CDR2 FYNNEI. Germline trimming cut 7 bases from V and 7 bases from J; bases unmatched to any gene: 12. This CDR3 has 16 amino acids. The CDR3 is CASNTFGGQGGNEQFF. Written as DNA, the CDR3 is TGTGCCAGCAATACTTTCGGGGGACAGGGGGGGAATGAGCAGTTCTTC.

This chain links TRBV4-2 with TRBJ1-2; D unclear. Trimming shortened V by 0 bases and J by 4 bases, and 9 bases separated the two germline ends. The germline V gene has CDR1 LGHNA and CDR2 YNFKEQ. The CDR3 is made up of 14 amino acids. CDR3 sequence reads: CASSQDQRGYGYTF. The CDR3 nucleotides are TGTGCCAGCAGCCAAGACCAGCGAGGCTATGGCTACACCTTC.

The CDR3 sequence: CSVENAGSDIQYF. The CDR3 DNA sequence: TGCAGCGTTGAAAACGCAGGGTCGGACATTCAGTACTTC. The chain couples TRBV29-1 to TRBJ2-4; TRBD1 is a possible D gene (5 bases). Trimming cost V 2 bases and J 8 bases, with 13 bases left between them. CDR1 SQVTM and CDR2 ANQGSEA come from the germline V gene. The CDR3 runs 13 residues.

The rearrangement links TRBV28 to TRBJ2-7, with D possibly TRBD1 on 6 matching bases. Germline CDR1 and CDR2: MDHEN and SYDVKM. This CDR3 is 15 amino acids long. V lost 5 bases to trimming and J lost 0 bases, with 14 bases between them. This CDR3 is CASSGDRSLSYEQYV. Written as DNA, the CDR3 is TGTGCCAGCAGTGGAGACAGGAGCCTCTCCTACGAGCAGTACGTC.

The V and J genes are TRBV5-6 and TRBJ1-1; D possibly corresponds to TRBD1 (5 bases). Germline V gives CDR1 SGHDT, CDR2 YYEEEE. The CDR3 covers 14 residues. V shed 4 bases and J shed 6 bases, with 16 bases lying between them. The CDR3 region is CASSDRAMGPEAFF. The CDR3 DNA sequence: TGTGCCAGCAGCGACCGGGCCATGGGGCCTGAAGCTTTCTTT.